A selection of T cell receptor beta chains follows, all from one sample in a study of T-cell reconstitution after alpha-beta-depleted transplantation in children. TCRdb ran MiXCR on the PCR reads and lists one entry per CDR3 protein. The sample holds around 700,000 distinct CDR3 sequences, roughly 14% seen once. Sequences were derived from PBMCs, sampled before TCRalphabeta/CD19-depleted stem cell transplant. Source of these receptors: a girl aged 2-10 years with congenital amegakaryocytic thrombocytopenia, due to receive a stem cell transplant. The CDR3 runs from the conserved cysteine through the conserved F or W. Each record gives: J gene, D gene, V gene, clone size, CDR3 protein, CDR3 DNA. The D gene is left open where the match is weak. Clone size is shown for a subset of rows, as once, few, many or a class of expanded clone.

J: TRBJ2-1; D: NA; V: TRBV5-1; size: many; CDR3: CASSWELGVGSYNEQFF; DNA: TGCGCCAGCAGCTGGGAGCTCGGGGTCGGCTCCTACAATGAGCAGTTCTTC
J: TRBJ2-6; D: TRBD2; V: TRBV5-5; size: few; CDR3: CASSFSPGGPSGANVLTF; DNA: TGTGCCAGCAGCTTCTCCCCGGGAGGGCCCTCTGGGGCCAACGTCCTGACTTTC
J: TRBJ1-1; D: NA; V: TRBV18; size: NA; CDR3: CASSRGPDTEAFF; DNA: TGTGCCAGCTCACGTGGCCCGGACACTGAAGCTTTCTTT
J: TRBJ2-7; D: NA; V: TRBV20-1; size: NA; CDR3: CGASVRYSPLAHEQYF; DNA: TGCGGTGCTAGTGTTAGATATAGCCCCTTGGCCCACGAGCAGTACTTC
J: TRBJ1-5; D: NA; V: TRBV6-1; size: many; CDR3: CASSEHGFSNQPQHF; DNA: TGTGCCAGCAGTGAACATGGATTTAGCAATCAGCCCCAGCATTTT
J: TRBJ2-7; D: NA; V: TRBV5-1; size: many; CDR3: CASSLEGVEQYF; DNA: TGCGCCAGCAGCTTGGAGGGGGTCGAGCAGTACTTC
J: TRBJ2-7; D: NA; V: TRBV5-1; size: many; CDR3: CASSLGPGSSYEQYF; DNA: TGTGCCAGCAGCTTAGGCCCCGGGTCGTCCTACGAGCAGTACTTC
J: TRBJ2-1; D: TRBD2; V: TRBV12-3/TRBV12-4; size: NA; CDR3: CASRLAGGGSYNEQFF; DNA: TGTGCCAGTAGGCTAGCGGGAGGGGGGTCCTACAATGAGCAGTTCTTC
J: TRBJ1-5; D: TRBD1; V: TRBV7-2; size: many; CDR3: CASSQSTGTGFNQPQHF; DNA: TGTGCCAGCAGTCAATCCACAGGGACAGGGTTTAATCAGCCCCAGCATTTT
J: TRBJ2-2; D: TRBD2; V: TRBV7-6; size: few; CDR3: CASSLHTSGNTGELFF; DNA: TGTGCCAGCAGCTTACATACTAGCGGGAACACCGGGGAGCTGTTTTTT
J: TRBJ2-1; D: TRBD2; V: TRBV10-1; size: NA; CDR3: CASSGSREPRLARNLGAYNEQFF; DNA: TGCGCCAGCAGTGGGAGCAGGGAACCTCGACTAGCGAGGAACCTGGGGGCTTACAATGAGCAGTTCTTC
J: TRBJ2-1; D: NA; V: TRBV24-1; size: many; CDR3: CATSDSGSSYNEQFF; DNA: TGTGCCACCAGTGATTCCGGGAGTTCCTACAATGAGCAGTTCTTC
J: TRBJ1-5; D: TRBD1; V: TRBV6-1; size: many; CDR3: CASSTGTGSSNQPQHF; DNA: TGTGCCAGCAGTACCGGGACAGGGTCGAGCAATCAGCCCCAGCATTTT
J: TRBJ2-3; D: NA; V: TRBV20-1; size: many; CDR3: CSANWDSTDTQYF; DNA: TGCAGTGCTAATTGGGACAGCACAGATACGCAGTATTTT
J: TRBJ2-3; D: TRBD2; V: TRBV7-6; size: NA; CDR3: CASRSTSGGPVSTDTQYF; DNA: TGTGCCAGCAGGTCGACTAGCGGGGGACCCGTAAGCACAGATACGCAGTATTTT
J: TRBJ2-7; D: NA; V: TRBV28; size: many; CDR3: CASRAAGYEQYF; DNA: TGTGCCAGCCGGGCTGCTGGCTACGAGCAGTACTTC
J: TRBJ1-4; D: NA; V: TRBV6-6; size: few; CDR3: CASSEADEKLFF; DNA: TGTGCCAGCTCGGAGGCAGATGAAAAACTGTTTTTT
J: TRBJ2-7; D: NA; V: TRBV5-1; size: NA; CDR3: CASSLDPGVANEQYF; DNA: TGCGCCAGCAGCTTGGACCCAGGGGTAGCCAACGAGCAGTACTTC
J: TRBJ2-1; D: NA; V: TRBV20-1; size: many; CDR3: CSARDLSYNEQFF; DNA: TGCAGTGCTAGAGATCTCTCCTACAATGAGCAGTTCTTC
J: TRBJ2-3; D: TRBD2; V: TRBV9; size: NA; CDR3: CASSSGSADTQYF; DNA: TGTGCCAGCAGCAGCGGGAGCGCAGATACGCAGTATTTT
J: TRBJ1-1; D: NA; V: TRBV27; size: few; CDR3: CASSLLGSTGEAFF; DNA: TGTGCCAGCAGTTTATTGGGCAGTACCGGTGAAGCTTTCTTT
J: TRBJ2-7; D: NA; V: TRBV5-1; size: few; CDR3: CASSLAWYGRPEQYF; DNA: TGCGCCAGCAGCTTGGCTTGGTATGGGCGCCCCGAGCAGTACTTC
J: TRBJ2-1; D: TRBD2; V: TRBV10-1; size: many; CDR3: CASSGASGNEQFF; DNA: TGCGCCAGCAGTGGGGCTAGCGGAAATGAGCAGTTCTTC
J: TRBJ2-1; D: TRBD2; V: TRBV20-1; size: many; CDR3: CSARASSGWAYVGQFF; DNA: TGCAGTGCTAGGGCATCTAGCGGGTGGGCTTATGTTGGGCAGTTCTTC
J: TRBJ2-2; D: NA; V: TRBV5-1; size: many; CDR3: CASSLGNRTNTGELFF; DNA: TGCGCCAGCAGCTTGGGCAACAGGACCAACACCGGGGAGCTGTTTTTT
J: TRBJ2-1; D: NA; V: TRBV20-1; size: many; CDR3: CSARDLRSQYSYNEQFF; DNA: TGCAGTGCTAGAGATCTTCGGAGCCAGTACTCCTACAATGAGCAGTTCTTC
J: TRBJ2-1; D: TRBD2; V: TRBV6-5; size: many; CDR3: CASSYLSGGGNEQFF; DNA: TGTGCCAGCAGTTACCTTAGCGGGGGCGGCAATGAGCAGTTCTTC
J: TRBJ2-1; D: NA; V: TRBV10-1; size: many; CDR3: CASSAGLNEQFF; DNA: TGCGCCAGCAGTGCAGGCCTCAATGAGCAGTTCTTC
J: TRBJ1-2; D: NA; V: TRBV20-1; size: NA; CDR3: CSAPGTPYGYTF; DNA: TGCAGCGCGCCCGGGACACCCTATGGCTACACCTTC
J: TRBJ2-1; D: TRBD2; V: TRBV7-9; size: few; CDR3: CASSPPPGLAYNEQFF; DNA: TGTGCCAGCAGCCCCCCTCCGGGACTAGCGTATAATGAGCAGTTCTTC
J: TRBJ2-7; D: NA; V: TRBV20-1; size: NA; CDR3: CSAAAPLGPYEQYF; DNA: TGCAGTGCTGCTGCCCCTCTGGGACCCTACGAGCAGTACTTC
J: TRBJ2-7; D: NA; V: TRBV20-1; size: few; CDR3: CSARGVRDYEQYF; DNA: TGCAGTGCTAGAGGGGTACGTGACTACGAGCAGTACTTC
J: TRBJ2-1; D: TRBD2; V: TRBV12-3/TRBV12-4; size: many; CDR3: CASSLTPEGAGGPSQFF; DNA: TGTGCCAGCAGTCTCACACCCGAAGGAGCGGGAGGTCCTTCGCAGTTCTTC
J: TRBJ1-3; D: NA; V: TRBV20-1; size: many; CDR3: CSARGPGNTIYF; DNA: TGCAGTGCTAGAGGGCCGGGAAACACCATATATTTT
J: TRBJ1-2; D: NA; V: TRBV28; size: few; CDR3: CASYISGPASGYTF; DNA: TGTGCCAGCTACATTTCCGGGCCTGCCAGCGGCTACACCTTC
J: TRBJ2-5; D: NA; V: TRBV6-1; size: few; CDR3: CASSEKRLGHIETQYF; DNA: TGTGCCAGCAGTGAGAAACGACTAGGGCATATAGAGACCCAGTACTTC
J: TRBJ2-7; D: NA; V: TRBV7-6; size: NA; CDR3: CASSLEPGDYEQYF; DNA: TGTGCCAGCAGCTTAGAACCGGGCGACTACGAGCAGTACTTC
J: TRBJ2-7; D: NA; V: TRBV5-1; size: NA; CDR3: CASSLGPSGSHYEQYF; DNA: TGCGCCAGCAGCTTGGGCCCATCGGGGTCCCACTACGAGCAGTACTTC
J: TRBJ2-5; D: NA; V: TRBV5-1; size: NA; CDR3: CASGEGSGRETQYF; DNA: TGCGCCAGCGGTGAGGGCAGCGGAAGGGAGACCCAGTACTTC
J: TRBJ2-2; D: TRBD2; V: TRBV30; size: NA; CDR3: CAWSVETSGRAVSHGELFF; DNA: TGTGCCTGGAGTGTGGAGACTAGCGGGAGGGCCGTGAGTCACGGGGAGCTGTTTTTT
J: TRBJ2-2; D: NA; V: TRBV5-1; size: NA; CDR3: CASSLQSSSGELFF; DNA: TGCGCCAGCAGCTTGCAATCTAGTTCCGGGGAGCTGTTTTTT
J: TRBJ2-7; D: NA; V: TRBV20-1; size: few; CDR3: CSAREGGDFYEQYF; DNA: TGCAGTGCTAGAGAGGGCGGGGATTTCTACGAGCAGTACTTC
J: TRBJ1-5; D: NA; V: TRBV27; size: NA; CDR3: CASSPLYPQHF; DNA: TGTGCCAGCAGTCCGTTGTATCCCCAGCATTTT
J: TRBJ1-1; D: NA; V: TRBV6-1; size: many; CDR3: CATGAKTEAEAFF; DNA: TGTGCCACCGGGGCGAAGACCGAGGCGGAAGCTTTCTTT
J: TRBJ2-7; D: NA; V: TRBV6-6; size: many; CDR3: CASSYYWAYEQYF; DNA: TGTGCCAGCAGTTACTACTGGGCCTACGAGCAGTACTTC
J: TRBJ1-1; D: TRBD1; V: TRBV7-8; size: many; CDR3: CASSHRTGGGDTEAFF; DNA: TGTGCCAGCAGCCATCGGACAGGGGGAGGGGACACTGAAGCTTTCTTT
J: TRBJ2-1; D: TRBD2; V: TRBV12-3/TRBV12-4; size: many; CDR3: CASTPIWREGSNEQFF; DNA: TGTGCCAGCACTCCTATATGGCGGGAGGGTTCAAATGAGCAGTTCTTC
J: TRBJ2-6; D: NA; V: TRBV10-2; size: few; CDR3: CASRSLVSGANVLTF; DNA: TGCGCCAGCAGATCTCTCGTGTCGGGGGCCAACGTCCTGACTTTC